What follows are 27 T cell receptor beta chains derived from one specimen sequenced in a study of T cell repertoires in cytomegalovirus infection (dated 2019 in TCRdb). Sequencing instrument: Illumina HiSeq 1500. TCRdb handled the public reads itself, with Q25 trimming in fastp and clone calling in MiXCR, and kept productive beta chains. Rows merge per CDR3 protein into single entries with the most common DNA and genes. This sample comprises 290,000 or so distinct CDR3 sequences, about 26% of them detected only once. The ten biggest clones cover about 14% of the sample. Material for sequencing was PBMCs. Receptor source: a human donor in good health (CMV status not recorded). Some clones in this sample may be carry-over from other donors' samples.

The V and J genes are TRBV7-2 and TRBJ2-2; the D is unclear. Germline loops: CDR1 SGHTA, CDR2 FQGNSA. CDR3 size: 13 residues. V was clipped by 4 bases and J by 9 bases, with 12 bases between them. The CDR3 region is CASSSRLARELFF. The DNA for the CDR3 is TGTGCCAGCAGCTCCCGGCTGGCCCGGGAGCTGTTTTTT.

This chain uses TRBV28 with TRBJ1-2; no firm D call. CDR3 size: 12 residues. Germline loops: CDR1 MDHEN, CDR2 SYDVKM. Trimming took off 5 bases at V and 4 bases at J, with 8 bases between the two ends. The CDR3 DNA reads as TGTGCCAGCAGTCAGCGAATCTATGGCTACACCTTC. Its translation: CASSQRIYGYTF.

V and J are TRBV12-3 or TRBV12-4 and TRBJ2-7; 8 nucleotides align to TRBD2. V shed 6 bases and J 1 base; nucleotides not matched to a gene: 8. The CDR3 sequence is 15 residues long. This CDR3 is CASSPITSGSYEQYF. In nucleotides, the CDR3 is TGTGCCAGCAGCCCTATCACTAGCGGTTCCTACGAGCAGTACTTC.

This chain uses TRBV28 with TRBJ2-7; D is possibly TRBD1 (6 bases). CDR3 length equals 14 residues. V was shortened by 4 bases and J by 2 bases, with 12 bases between the two germline ends. Germline loops: CDR1 MDHEN, CDR2 SYDVKM. The CDR3 region is CASSSGTLAYEQYF. The CDR3 DNA is TGTGCCAGCAGTTCCGGGACACTCGCCTACGAGCAGTACTTC.

V usage is TRBV11-2 and J usage is TRBJ2-1; the D gene could be TRBD1 or TRBD2 (5 bases each). This CDR3 is 17 amino acids long. Germline-derived CDR1 and CDR2 are SGHAT and FQNNGV. The V end lost 3 bases, the J end lost 2 bases, and 17 bases lay between the germline ends. Written as DNA, the CDR3 is TGTGCCAGCAGCTTCACCACCGAGGGACGCGCCTACAATGAGCAGTTCTTC. Translation gives CASSFTTEGRAYNEQFF.

The sample holds a few counts of this clonotype. The chain joins TRBV11-2 to TRBJ2-7; unclear D gene. The CDR3 has 14 amino acids. The germline V gene has CDR1 SGHAT and CDR2 FQNNGV. V lost 3 bases to trimming and J lost 4 bases, with 13 bases between them. The CDR3, as DNA: TGTGCCAGCAGCTTCCGACCAGGCCCTTACGAGCAGTACTTC. Its translation: CASSFRPGPYEQYF.

The J gene is TRBJ2-2, the V gene TRBV11-2; 7 nucleotides agree with TRBD1. The J segment lost 1 base and the V segment lost 5 bases, leaving 4 bases of the junction unmatched. CDR1 is SGHAT and CDR2 is FQNNGV in the germline V gene. CDR3 length: 15 residues. The chain's CDR3 is CASSPGQRNTGELFF. In DNA, the CDR3 is TGTGCCAGCAGCCCGGGACAGAGGAACACCGGGGAGCTGTTTTTT.

In its sample, this clonotype was seen a few times. The V call is TRBV6-2 or TRBV6-3, the J call TRBJ2-6; tentatively, D is TRBD2 (5 bases). CDR1 and CDR2 (germline): MNHEY, SVGEGT. The V end lost 5 bases, the J end lost 0 bases, and 11 bases lay between the germline ends. This CDR3 has 16 amino acids. The CDR3 spells CASSPASISGANVLTF. The CDR3 DNA is TGTGCCAGCAGTCCCGCTAGCATCTCTGGGGCCAACGTCCTGACTTTC.

The V gene is TRBV28, the J gene TRBJ2-3; unclear D gene. Germline CDR1 MDHEN, CDR2 SYDVKM. The CDR3 extends over 16 amino acids. The V gene lost 5 bases and the J gene lost 0 bases, with 15 bases spanning the gap. In DNA form, the CDR3 reads TGTGCCAGCAGTCCCCGAGGAGTCTCTAGCACAGATACGCAGTATTTT. Encoded protein: CASSPRGVSSTDTQYF.

The V call is TRBV7-2, the J call TRBJ1-1; no clear D gene. Germline V gene data show CDR1 as SGHTA and CDR2 as FQGNSA. V was clipped by 5 bases and J by 1 base, with 8 bases between them. CDR3 length equals 13 residues. CDR3 in DNA: TGTGCCAGCAGCCAGAAACGGAACACTGAAGCTTTCTTT. Amino acids: CASSQKRNTEAFF.

This clonotype was recorded many times. The genes are TRBV7-2 and TRBJ2-7; unclear D gene. Per germline, CDR1 SGHTA and CDR2 FQGNSA. CDR3 length: 13 residues. The V and J ends lost 1 base and 6 bases respectively, with 10 bases between them. CDR3 loop: CASSLVIVPEQYF. In nucleotides, the CDR3 is TGTGCCAGCAGCTTAGTCATTGTTCCCGAGCAGTACTTC.

This chain joins TRBV3-1 and TRBJ2-5; 11 nucleotides line up with TRBD2. The CDR3 totals 18 residues. Per germline, CDR1 LGHDT and CDR2 YNNKEL (reference sequence). J was trimmed by 5 bases and V by 3 bases; bases with no gene match: 14. The CDR3 here is CASSQGMDVAGGPETQYF. DNA of the CDR3: TGTGCCAGCAGCCAGGGGATGGACGTAGCGGGAGGGCCGGAGACCCAGTACTTC.

In this sample, this clonotype turned up many times. This chain uses TRBV7-2 with TRBJ1-1; D remains unclear. CDR1 is SGHTA and CDR2 is FQGNSA in the germline V gene. V shed 2 bases and J shed 1 base, with 5 bases lying between them. This CDR3 has 13 amino acids. CDR3 amino acids: CASSLQRNTEAFF. The CDR3 DNA reads as TGTGCCAGCAGCTTACAAAGGAACACTGAAGCTTTCTTT.

Many counts were recorded for this clonotype. The chain combines TRBV6-1 with TRBJ2-2; D ambiguous. The CDR3 has 13 residues. Germline assignment: CDR1 MNHNS and CDR2 SASEGT. Trimming cost V 4 bases and J 1 base, with 4 bases left between them. This chain's CDR3 is CASSALNTGELFF. CDR3 sequence (DNA): TGTGCCAGCAGTGCCTTGAACACCGGGGAGCTGTTTTTT.

This clonotype was seen more than once but under ten times. The V gene is TRBV20-1, the J gene TRBJ1-5; the D is unclear. Germline-derived CDR1 and CDR2 are DFQATT and SNEGSKA (reference sequence). The CDR3 has 16 amino acids. Trimming cost V 0 bases and J 0 bases, with 12 bases left between them. The CDR3 sequence is CSARDFQKHSNQPQHF. DNA of the CDR3: TGCAGTGCTAGAGATTTTCAGAAGCATAGCAATCAGCCCCAGCATTTT.

This chain uses TRBV5-1 with TRBJ1-2; maybe TRBD1 (5 bases). The CDR3 runs 13 residues. Germline V gene sequence: CDR1 SGHRS, CDR2 YFSETQ. With 4 bases removed from V and 8 bases from J, the gap between germline ends came to 15 bases. The CDR3 here is CASSPTGAGGYTF. The CDR3 bases are TGCGCCAGCAGCCCGACCGGGGCGGGGGGCTACACCTTC.

This clonotype was found many times. V is TRBV7-2 and J is TRBJ2-3; 7 bases match TRBD2. This CDR3 is 17 amino acids long. Per germline, CDR1 SGHTA and CDR2 FQGNSA. Losses at the gene ends were 5 bases for V and 2 bases for J; bases not matched to a gene: 13. The chain's CDR3 is CASSQDAASGFTDTQYF. CDR3 coding DNA: TGTGCCAGCAGCCAGGACGCGGCTAGCGGATTCACAGATACGCAGTATTTT.

Turning to this clonotype: A read error is possible here, since a much larger clone lies one base away. This CDR3 fails to terminate in the conserved phenylalanine or tryptophan, so it likely reflects a read error. The genes are TRBV7-2 and TRBJ1-6; a possible D gene is TRBD1 (5 bases). Germline-derived CDR1 and CDR2 are SGHTA and FQGNSA. This CDR3 has 15 residues. The V end was cut by 5 bases, the J end by 7 bases, with 15 bases between. The CDR3 loop is CASSPGTVLNSPLHY. The CDR3 coding sequence is TGTGCCAGCAGCCCAGGGACGGTTTTAAATTCACCCCTCCACTAT.

This clonotype came up a few times. This chain links TRBV7-2 with TRBJ1-1, with D tentatively TRBD1 (6 bases). CDR1 is SGHTA and CDR2 is FQGNSA in the germline V gene. The V gene lost 5 bases and the J gene lost 6 bases, with 13 bases spanning the gap. This CDR3 is built from 13 residues. CDR3 DNA: TGTGCCAGCAGCCCCACAGGGAGGGCTGAAGCTTTCTTT. Translated, it gives CASSPTGRAEAFF.

This clonotype has a handful of counts. V and J are TRBV7-2 and TRBJ2-3; possibly TRBD1 or TRBD2 for D (6 bases each). Trimming stripped 4 bases from V and 1 base from J, with 15 bases between. CDR1 and CDR2 (germline): SGHTA, FQGNSA. CDR3 length: 16 amino acids. CDR3 DNA: TGTGCCAGCAGCTCCTGGGGGCGGGGTGGCACAGATACGCAGTATTTT. It specifies CASSSWGRGGTDTQYF.

The CDR3 reads CASSYVGGGLSYEQYF. CDR3 sequence (DNA): TGTGCCAGCAGTTACGTCGGCGGGGGGCTTAGCTACGAGCAGTACTTC. The chain uses TRBV6-2 or TRBV6-3 and TRBJ2-7, with 8 nucleotides matching TRBD2. Germline CDR1 MNHEY, CDR2 SVGEGT. CDR3 size: 16 residues. The V gene end was trimmed by 2 bases and the J gene end by 3 bases; junction bases not matched to a gene: 9.

This clonotype has a handful of counts. The chain has TRBV24-1 and TRBJ2-2, with D tentatively TRBD2 (5 bases). From germline, CDR1 is KGHDR and CDR2 SFDVKD. This CDR3 is 17 amino acids long. Trimming took off 5 bases at V and 2 bases at J, with 17 bases between the two ends. The CDR3 coding sequence is TGTGCCACCAGTGCCTACTGGGCTAGCTATAACACCGGGGAGCTGTTTTTT. Its translation: CATSAYWASYNTGELFF.

V usage is TRBV30 and J usage is TRBJ2-5, with a possible D match to TRBD2 (6 bases). CDR1 GTSNPN and CDR2 SVGIG come from the germline V gene (reference sequence). The CDR3 is made up of 13 amino acids. Trimming removed 4 bases from V and 3 bases from J, with 12 bases in between. For the CDR3, the DNA is TGTGCCTGGATTAGGGGAGGCGAAGAGACCCAGTACTTC. It encodes CAWIRGGEETQYF.

Of note for this clonotype: At one end, the junction sequence differs from germline, possibly due to a read error. The chain recombines TRBV7-3 with TRBJ1-1; the match to TRBD1 covers 7 bases. Germline CDR1 reads SGHTA; CDR2 reads FQGTGA. The CDR3 totals 15 residues. CDR3 nucleotides: TGTGCCAGCAGCCGGACAGGCAACATGAAGACTGAAGCTTTCTTT. This gives the protein CASSRTGNMKTEAFF.

This clonotype was detected many times. The chain has TRBV7-2 and TRBJ1-2; weak D call: TRBD1 (5 bases). With 6 bases removed from V and 3 bases from J, the gap between germline ends came to 11 bases. CDR3 length: 13 residues. Germline assignment: CDR1 SGHTA and CDR2 FQGNSA. In DNA form, the CDR3 reads TGTGCCAGCAGTCCACAGGCTCACTATGGCTACACCTTC. Translated: CASSPQAHYGYTF.

This clonotype turned up a few times. This chain connects TRBV7-6 to TRBJ2-5; D gene uncertain. CDR1 and CDR2 (germline): SGHVS, FNYEAQ. The CDR3 is 12 residues long. Deletions cut 3 bases from V and 2 bases from J, with 4 bases between. The CDR3 loop is CASSFGQETQYF. The CDR3 region has the DNA TGTGCCAGCAGCTTTGGGCAAGAGACCCAGTACTTC.

This clonotype was observed a handful of times. V and J are TRBV10-1 and TRBJ2-1; 7 bases agree with TRBD2. The CDR3 loop spans 13 amino acids. With V trimmed by 4 bases and J by 11 bases, 8 bases remained unmatched. Germline-derived CDR1 and CDR2 are WNHNN and SYGVQD (reference sequence). CDR3 residues: CASSGGLRFQQFF. The CDR3 coding sequence is TGCGCCAGCAGTGGGGGACTAAGATTTCAGCAGTTCTTC.